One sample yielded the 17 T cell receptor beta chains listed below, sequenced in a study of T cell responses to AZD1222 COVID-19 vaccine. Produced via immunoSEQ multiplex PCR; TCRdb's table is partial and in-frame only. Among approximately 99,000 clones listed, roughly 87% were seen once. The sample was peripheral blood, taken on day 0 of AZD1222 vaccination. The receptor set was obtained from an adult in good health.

CDR3 loop: CASSRRWGNNYGYTF. CDR3 coding DNA: TGTGCCAGCAGCCGCCGGTGGGGTAACAACTATGGCTACACCTTC. The rearrangement joins TRBV5-5 to TRBJ1-2; D remains ambiguous. Trimming took off 4 bases at V and 2 bases at J, with 15 bases between the two ends. The CDR3 sequence is 15 residues long. Germline V CDR1 and CDR2: SGHKS, YYEKEE (reference sequence).

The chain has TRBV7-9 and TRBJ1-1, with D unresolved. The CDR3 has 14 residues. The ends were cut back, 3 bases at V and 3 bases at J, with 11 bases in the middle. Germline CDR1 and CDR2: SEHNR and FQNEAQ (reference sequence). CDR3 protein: CASSFPNGDTEAFF. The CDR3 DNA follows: TGTGCCAGCAGCTTCCCTAATGGTGACACTGAAGCTTTCTTT.

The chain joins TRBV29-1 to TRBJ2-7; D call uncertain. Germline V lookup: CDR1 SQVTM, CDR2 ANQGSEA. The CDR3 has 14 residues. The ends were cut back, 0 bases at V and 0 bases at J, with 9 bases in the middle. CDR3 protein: CSVEEYTDSYEQYF. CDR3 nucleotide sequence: TGCAGCGTTGAAGAGTACACCGACTCCTACGAGCAGTACTTC.

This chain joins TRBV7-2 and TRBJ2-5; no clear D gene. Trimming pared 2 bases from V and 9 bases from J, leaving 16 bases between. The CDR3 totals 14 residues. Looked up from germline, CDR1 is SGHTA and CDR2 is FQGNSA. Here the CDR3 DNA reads TGTGCCAGCAGCTTACCCCCCCTTTGGTGGTCCCAGTACTTC. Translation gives CASSLPPLWWSQYF.

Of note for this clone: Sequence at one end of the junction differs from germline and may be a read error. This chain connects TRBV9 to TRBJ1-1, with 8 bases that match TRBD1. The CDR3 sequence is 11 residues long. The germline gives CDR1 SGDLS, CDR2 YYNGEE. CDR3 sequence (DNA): TGTGCCAGCAGCGTTCGGGACAGGCTCCTTTTT. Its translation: CASSVRDRLLF.

DNA for the CDR3: TGTGCCAGCAGCGCCCAGTGGGACAGGGGCATGAAGGGCTATGGCTACACCTTC. Amino acid sequence: CASSAQWDRGMKGYGYTF. The gene calls are TRBV9 and TRBJ1-2; 10 bases fit TRBD1. The length of the CDR3 is 18 residues. The J segment lost 4 bases and the V segment lost 3 bases, leaving 15 bases of the junction unmatched. The germline V gene encodes CDR1 SGDLS and CDR2 YYNGEE.

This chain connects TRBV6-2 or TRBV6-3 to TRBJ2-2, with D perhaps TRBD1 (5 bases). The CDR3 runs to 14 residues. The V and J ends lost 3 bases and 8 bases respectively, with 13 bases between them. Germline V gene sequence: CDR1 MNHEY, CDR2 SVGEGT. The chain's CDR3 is CASSYLGPGGELFF. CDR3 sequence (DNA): TGTGCCAGCAGTTATTTGGGGCCCGGAGGGGAGCTGTTTTTT.

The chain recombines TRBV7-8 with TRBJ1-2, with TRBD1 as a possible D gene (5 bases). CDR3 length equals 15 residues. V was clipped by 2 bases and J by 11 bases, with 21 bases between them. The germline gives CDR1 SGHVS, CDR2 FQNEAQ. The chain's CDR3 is CASSLRFGGKIGYTF. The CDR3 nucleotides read TGTGCCAGCAGCTTACGGTTCGGGGGTAAGATCGGATACACCTTC. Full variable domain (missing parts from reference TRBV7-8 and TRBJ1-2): GAGVSQSPRYKVAKRGQDVALRCDPISGHVSLFWYQQALGQGPEFLTYFQNEAQLDKSGLPSDRFFAERPEGSVSTLKIQRTQQEDSAVYLCASSLRFGGKIGYTFGSGTRLTVV.

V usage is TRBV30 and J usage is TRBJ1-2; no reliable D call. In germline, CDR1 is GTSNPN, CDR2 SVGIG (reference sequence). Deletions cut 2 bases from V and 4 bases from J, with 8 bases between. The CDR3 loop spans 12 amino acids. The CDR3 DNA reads TGTGCCTGGAGTCCCTCTTCCTATGGCTACACCTTC. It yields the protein CAWSPSSYGYTF.

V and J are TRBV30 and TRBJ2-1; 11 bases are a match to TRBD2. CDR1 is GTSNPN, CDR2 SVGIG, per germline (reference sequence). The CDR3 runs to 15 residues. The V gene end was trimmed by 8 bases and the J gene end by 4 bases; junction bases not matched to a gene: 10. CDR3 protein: CATDRTSGQYNEQFF. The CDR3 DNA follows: TGTGCCACCGACCGGACTAGCGGGCAGTACAATGAGCAGTTCTTC.

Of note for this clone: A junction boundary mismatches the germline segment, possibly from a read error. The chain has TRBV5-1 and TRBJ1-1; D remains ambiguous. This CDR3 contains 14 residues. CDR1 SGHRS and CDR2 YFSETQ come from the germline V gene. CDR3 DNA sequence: TGTGCCAGCAGCCTTAGCCCTCCGAACACTGAAGCTTTCTTT. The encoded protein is CASSLSPPNTEAFF.

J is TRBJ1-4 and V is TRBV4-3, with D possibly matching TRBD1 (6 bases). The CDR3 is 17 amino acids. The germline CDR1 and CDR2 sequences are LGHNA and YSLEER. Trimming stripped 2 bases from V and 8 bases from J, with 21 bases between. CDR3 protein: CASSQTQGRSLWEKLFF. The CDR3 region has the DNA TGCGCCAGCAGCCAAACACAGGGTCGGAGCTTATGGGAAAAACTGTTTTTT.

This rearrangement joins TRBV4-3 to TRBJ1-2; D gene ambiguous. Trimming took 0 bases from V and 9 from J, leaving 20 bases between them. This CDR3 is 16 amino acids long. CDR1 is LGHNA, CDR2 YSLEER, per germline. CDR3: CASSQDPAEDRPSYTF. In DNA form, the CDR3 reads TGCGCCAGCAGCCAAGACCCCGCCGAGGACCGTCCCAGCTACACCTTC.

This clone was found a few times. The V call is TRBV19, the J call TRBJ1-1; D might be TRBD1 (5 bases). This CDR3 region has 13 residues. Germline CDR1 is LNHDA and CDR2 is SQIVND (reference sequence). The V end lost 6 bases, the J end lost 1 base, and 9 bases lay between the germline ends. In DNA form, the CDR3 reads TGTGCCAGTAGCAGGGCGAAGAACACTGAAGCTTTCTTT. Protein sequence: CASSRAKNTEAFF.

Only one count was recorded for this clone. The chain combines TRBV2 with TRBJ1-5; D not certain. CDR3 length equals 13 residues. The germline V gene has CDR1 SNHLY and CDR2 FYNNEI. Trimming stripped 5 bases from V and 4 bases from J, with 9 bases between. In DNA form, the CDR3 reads TGTGCCAGCAGTTCGGGTCCGAATCAGCCCCAGCATTTT. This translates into CASSSGPNQPQHF.

Written as DNA, the CDR3 is TGTGCCAGCAGTATTACTAGCGGGGGGGCAGAGACCCAGTACTTC. Translation: CASSITSGGAETQYF. The chain links TRBV6-2 or TRBV6-3 to TRBJ2-5, with 13 bases that match TRBD2. The germline CDR1 and CDR2 sequences are MNHEY and SVGEGT. V lost 5 bases to trimming and J lost 4 bases; unmatched junction nucleotides: 4. CDR3 length equals 15 residues.

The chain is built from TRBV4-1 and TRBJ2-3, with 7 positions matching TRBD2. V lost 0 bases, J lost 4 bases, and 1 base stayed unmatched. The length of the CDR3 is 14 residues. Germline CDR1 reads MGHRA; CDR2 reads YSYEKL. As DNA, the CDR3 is TGCGCCAGCAGCCAAGATGCGGGAGCAGATACGCAGTATTTT. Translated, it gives CASSQDAGADTQYF.